The 19 T cell receptor beta chains given below trace back to one sample, sequenced in a study of blood T cell repertoires in COVID-19. Here immunoSEQ multiplex PCR was the method, and the copy in TCRdb shows in-frame clones only, minus some. The sample lists fewer than 250,000 clones; more than 75% were seen once. Material: peripheral blood. These receptors were collected from a man over 45 with COVID-19, enrolled during active disease.

In regard to this clone: At one of its ends the junction is not consistent with the germline gene, which may arise from a read error. The CDR3 DNA reads as TGTGCTAGCAGCGAAGAGGCGGGCTACGAGCAGTACTTC. This translates into CASSEEAGYEQYF. V usage is TRBV7-7 and J usage is TRBJ2-7; D might be TRBD2 (5 bases). Germline-derived CDR1 and CDR2 are SSHAT and FNYEAQ (reference sequence). CDR3 size: 13 residues.

This chain connects TRBV19 to TRBJ2-5; possible D gene TRBD2, 6 bases. V lost 3 bases and J lost 1, with 15 bases in between. Looked up from germline, CDR1 is LNHDA and CDR2 is SQIVND (reference sequence). The CDR3 consists of 16 residues. The CDR3 DNA is TGTGCCAGTAGTATTAAGAGCGGGCCCTTCCAAGAGACCCAGTACTTC. This sequence encodes CASSIKSGPFQETQYF.

The chain links TRBV2 to TRBJ1-4; unclear D gene. The ends were cut back, 3 bases at V and 7 bases at J, with 15 bases in the middle. The CDR3 length is 15 residues. Germline values: CDR1 SNHLY, CDR2 FYNNEI. CDR3 residues: CASSESQTLSEKLFF. Here the CDR3 DNA reads TGTGCCAGCAGTGAGTCGCAGACTCTATCTGAAAAACTGTTTTTT.

V is TRBV18 and J is TRBJ2-1; 8 bases line up with TRBD2. The CDR3 covers 16 residues. The ends lost 3 bases at V and 4 bases at J; junction bases unmatched: 8. Germline loops: CDR1 KGHSH, CDR2 LQKENI. CDR3 bases: TGTGCCAGCTCACCCGGACTAGCAGTTCAGTACAATGAGCAGTTCTTC. Its translation: CASSPGLAVQYNEQFF. The variable domain in full, completed from reference TRBV18 and TRBJ2-1, reads NAGVMQNPRHLVRRRGQEARLRCSPMKGHSHVYWYRQLPEEGLKFMVYLQKENIIDESGMPKERFSAEFPKEGPSILRIQQVVRGDSAAYFCASSPGLAVQYNEQFFGPGTRLTVL.

This clone was counted once. The V gene is TRBV3-1 (or the pseudogene TRBV3-2), the J gene TRBJ1-1; the D is unclear. V lost 3 bases to trimming and J lost 10 bases, with 15 bases between them. The CDR3 covers 13 residues. In germline, CDR1 is LGHDT, CDR2 YNNKEL (reference sequence). The CDR3 here is CASSQRQIGRAFF. CDR3 DNA: TGTGCCAGCAGCCAGCGTCAGATTGGGCGAGCTTTCTTT.

This clone was counted a single time. The chain joins TRBV3-1 (or the pseudogene TRBV3-2) to TRBJ2-5; 12 nucleotides line up with TRBD2. CDR1 and CDR2 (germline): LGHDT, YNNKEL (reference sequence). The CDR3 is 16 residues long. V lost 2 bases, J lost 9 bases, and 10 bases stayed unmatched. In DNA form, the CDR3 reads TGTGCCAGCAGCCAACGACTAGCGGGGGCCCCGGGGGCCCAGTACTTC. Amino acids: CASSQRLAGAPGAQYF.

The V gene is TRBV15, the J gene TRBJ2-3, with D hard to call. Trimming pared 0 bases from V and 0 bases from J, leaving 10 bases between. The CDR3 extends over 16 amino acids. Germline loops: CDR1 LNHNV, CDR2 YYDKDF (reference sequence). DNA of the CDR3: TGTGCCACCAGCAGAGATCAAGCTGATAGCACAGATACGCAGTATTTT. Translated, it gives CATSRDQADSTDTQYF.

The chain uses TRBV5-1 and TRBJ1-1, with D uncertain. CDR1 is SGHRS, CDR2 YFSETQ, per germline. V lost 3 bases and J lost 1, with 10 bases in between. CDR3 size: 14 residues. CDR3 protein: CASSSAAGNTEAFF. The CDR3 DNA is TGCGCCAGCAGCTCCGCTGCAGGGAACACTGAAGCTTTCTTT.

CDR3 coding DNA: TGCGCCAGCAGCTTGTCCGCGGCAGACCCCTACGAGCAGTACTTC. Its translation is CASSLSAADPYEQYF. The chain uses TRBV5-1 and TRBJ2-7; D remains ambiguous. Germline values: CDR1 SGHRS, CDR2 YFSETQ. CDR3 length: 15 amino acids. Trimming cost V 1 base and J 2 bases, with 13 bases left between them.

V usage is TRBV19 and J usage is TRBJ2-3, with 10 bases aligning to TRBD2. CDR3 length: 18 amino acids. Germline V gene lookup returns CDR1 LNHDA and CDR2 SQIVND (reference sequence). J was trimmed by 2 bases and V by 3 bases; bases with no gene match: 11. The CDR3 protein is CASSILRTSGHNTDTQYF. Written as DNA, the CDR3 is TGTGCCAGTAGTATCCTCCGGACTAGCGGACACAACACAGATACGCAGTATTTT.

In DNA form, the CDR3 reads TGTGCCACCAGCAAGTGGGGCGGGAGACCCTCAGGGGAGACCCAGTACTTC. As protein: CATSKWGGRPSGETQYF. V is TRBV15 and J is TRBJ2-5, with 7 positions matching TRBD2. V was pared by 4 bases and J by 5 bases, with 16 bases of the junction left unmatched. CDR1 is LNHNV and CDR2 is YYDKDF in the germline V gene (reference sequence). The CDR3 contains 17 residues.

The chain links TRBV13 to TRBJ1-1; 7 bases map to TRBD1. The germline V gene encodes CDR1 PRHDT and CDR2 FYEKMQ (reference sequence). This CDR3 contains 13 residues. The trim removed 5 bases at V and 5 bases at J, leaving 5 bases unmatched. CDR3 nucleotides: TGTGCCAGCAGCGCCTACAGGGGTACTGAAGCTTTCTTT. Amino acids: CASSAYRGTEAFF.

The rearrangement links TRBV27 to TRBJ2-3; 11 nucleotides line up with TRBD2. CDR1 is MNHEY and CDR2 is SMNVEV in the germline V gene (reference sequence). The ends lost 3 bases at V and 6 bases at J; junction bases unmatched: 5. The length of the CDR3 is 15 residues. The CDR3 loop is CASSFSGGAADTQYF. As DNA, the CDR3 is TGTGCCAGCAGTTTTAGCGGGGGGGCCGCCGATACGCAGTATTTT.

This chain joins TRBV5-8 and TRBJ2-1; D is possibly TRBD1 (6 bases). Germline-derived CDR1 and CDR2 are SGHTS and YDEGEE. V gave up 3 bases and J gave up 10 bases, with 17 bases separating them. The CDR3 spans 14 residues. CDR3 protein: CASSSQGRSGEQFF. The CDR3 nucleotides are TGTGCCAGCAGCTCACAGGGCCGCTCGGGGGAGCAGTTCTTC.

This clone occurred a few times. The genes are TRBV6-1 and TRBJ1-5, with 7 bases aligning to TRBD1. Germline values: CDR1 MNHNS, CDR2 SASEGT. The CDR3 contains 14 residues. Losses at the gene ends were 3 bases for V and 6 bases for J; bases not matched to a gene: 5. The CDR3 here is CASSEGQSAQPQHF. The CDR3 DNA is TGTGCCAGCAGTGAGGGACAGTCGGCTCAGCCCCAGCATTTT.

This chain connects TRBV20-1 to TRBJ1-5, with D unresolved. CDR1 DFQATT and CDR2 SNEGSKA come from the germline V gene (reference sequence). The germline V and J ends were trimmed by 3 bases and 1 base, with 13 bases remaining between them. This CDR3 has 15 amino acids. CDR3 coding DNA: TGCAGTGCTAGTCGGGGATCGGGGAGCAATCAGCCCCAGCATTTT. Protein: CSASRGSGSNQPQHF.

This chain connects TRBV7-8 to TRBJ2-7, with TRBD1 matching over 8 bases. Trimming took 3 bases from V and 5 from J; bases not matched to a gene: 3. CDR1 is SGHVS, CDR2 FQNEAQ, per germline. CDR3 size: 13 residues. The CDR3 nucleotides read TGTGCCAGCAGCTTGCAGGGGGCCCACGAGCAGTACTTC. Translating gives CASSLQGAHEQYF.

This rearrangement joins TRBV7-3 to TRBJ2-7; TRBD1 agrees at 7 bases. The CDR3 totals 15 residues. Per the germline V gene, CDR1 is SGHTA and CDR2 is FQGTGA. J gave up 6 bases and V 5 bases, and 13 bases lay outside the gene matches. This CDR3 is CASSRRQGGLGEQYF. CDR3 in DNA: TGTGCCAGCAGCCGGAGACAGGGTGGTTTGGGCGAGCAGTACTTC.

The V call is TRBV5-1, the J call TRBJ2-7; a possible D gene is TRBD2 (5 bases). Germline assignment: CDR1 SGHRS and CDR2 YFSETQ. Trimming stripped 4 bases from V and 5 bases from J, with 10 bases between. This CDR3 contains 12 residues. The CDR3 coding sequence is TGCGCCAGCAGCATCACGGGGAACGAGCAGTACTTC. Its translation: CASSITGNEQYF.